This T cell receptor (beta chain) was found in a study of blood T cell repertoires in COVID-19. Living in under 30 US areas, the participants were between 18 and 89 years of age. Libraries were prepared by immunoSEQ multiplex PCR; TCRdb keeps only in-frame clonotypes and omits some of them. This table holds fewer than 350,000 clones, roughly 85% found once. Germline V lookup: CDR1 LNHDA, CDR2 SQIVND (reference sequence). V was cut by 6 bases and J by 0 bases, with 14 bases left in between. CDR3 length equals 16 residues. This clonotype was sampled from a woman aged 40 to 55 who had recovered from COVID-19. The sequenced sample consisted of PBMCs or T cells enriched from blood (not recorded which). The rearrangement links TRBV19 to TRBJ1-4; tentative D call: TRBD1 (5 bases). CDR3 amino acids: CASSDRGGATNEKLFF. CDR3 nucleotides: TGTGCCAGTAGCGATAGGGGAGGAGCAACTAATGAAAAACTGTTTTTT.